A single T cell receptor beta chain is shown here with its context. These data are taken from a study of blood T cell repertoires in COVID-19. Whole-study context: From T cells, B-cell-depleted T cells, or PBMCs came the material, which was cDNA or gDNA.

In the original analysis: Estimation of nucleated cell counts was performed using reference gene primer amplification. Here immunoSEQ multiplex PCR was the method, and the copy in TCRdb shows in-frame clones only, minus some. V, J and clone size were drawn from that table, and D and trimming were deduced from the DNA. In the table there are around 260,000 clones, around nine tenths of which are singletons. The clonotype originates from a man younger than 40 with acute or convalescent COVID-19. The sequenced sample was peripheral blood.

Written as DNA, the CDR3 is TGTGCCAGCTCAAAGGCCGGGGACGAGCAGTACTTC. Its translation is CASSKAGDEQYF. The chain combines TRBV18 with TRBJ2-7; a possible D gene is TRBD2 (5 bases). The germline V gene encodes CDR1 KGHSH and CDR2 LQKENI. This CDR3 is 12 amino acids long. The V and J ends lost 5 bases and 5 bases respectively, with 10 bases between them.